These 21 T cell receptor beta chains share one sample of origin, sequenced in a study of response to subunit inactivated influenza vaccine. Via MiXCR, TCRdb re-called the RT-PCR reads, giving one row per CDR3 protein. The table records hundreds of thousands of distinct CDR3 sequences, roughly 13% of them present only once. Material: PBMCs from blood, obtained about 40 days after vaccination. These TCRs come from a middle-aged man who received an inactivated influenza vaccine.

This clonotype came up many times. The chain couples TRBV27 to TRBJ2-3; 13 bases are a match to TRBD2. Looked up from germline, CDR1 is MNHEY and CDR2 is SMNVEV (reference sequence). The CDR3 runs 16 residues. Trimming at V came to 6 bases and at J to 0 bases, leaving 3 bases not matched to a gene. CDR3 residues: CASRELAGGSTDTQYF. CDR3 nucleotide sequence: TGTGCCAGCAGGGAACTAGCGGGAGGGAGCACAGATACGCAGTATTTT.

This clonotype was counted many times. The chain recombines TRBV20-1 with TRBJ2-3, with D uncertain. This CDR3 has 15 amino acids. V lost 3 bases and J 0 bases, leaving 13 bases between the germline ends. Germline values: CDR1 DFQATT, CDR2 SNEGSKA (reference sequence). CDR3 amino acids: CSARALGFSTDTQYF. The CDR3 bases are TGCAGTGCTAGGGCTCTCGGGTTTAGCACAGATACGCAGTATTTT.

This clonotype occurred many times. V and J are TRBV12-3 or TRBV12-4 and TRBJ2-7; D is perhaps TRBD1 or TRBD2 (6 bases each). This CDR3 is built from 14 residues. V was pared by 5 bases and J by 4 bases, with 15 bases between. As DNA, the CDR3 is TGTGCCAGCAGTCCGTGGGGGGCGGGTTACGAGCAGTACTTC. This translates into CASSPWGAGYEQYF.

This clonotype was seen more than once but under ten times. The chain carries TRBV6-5 and TRBJ2-5; perhaps TRBD2 as D (6 bases). From germline, CDR1 is MNHEY and CDR2 SVGAGI. V shed 0 bases and J shed 0 bases, with 14 bases lying between them. The CDR3 runs 17 residues. The CDR3 protein is CASSYSNRAGYQETQYF. DNA of the CDR3: TGTGCCAGCAGTTACTCGAATAGGGCGGGGTACCAAGAGACCCAGTACTTC.

Notes on this clonotype: A much larger clone lies a single base off, so this may be a read error. The chain links TRBV10-3 to TRBJ2-5; 10 nucleotides align to TRBD2. Germline CDR1 is ENHRY and CDR2 is SYGVKD. The CDR3 spans 15 residues. V lost 0 bases and J lost 2; bases outside the gene matches: 0. The CDR3, as DNA: TGTGCCATCAGTGAGTCTAGCGGGGGGCAAGAGACCCAGTACTTC. It translates to CAISESSGGQETQYF.

The chain carries TRBV7-8 and TRBJ1-1, with D possibly TRBD1 on 6 matching bases. V was shortened by 4 bases and J by 12 bases, with 12 bases between the two germline ends. There are 11 residues in the CDR3. CDR1 and CDR2 from the germline V gene are SGHVS and FQNEAQ. The CDR3 reads CASSSDSRSFF. CDR3 bases: TGTGCCAGCAGCTCGGACAGTCGGTCTTTCTTT.

This clonotype was counted only a few times. The rearrangement joins TRBV21-1 to TRBJ2-3; TRBD2 is the table's D call and was not checked against the DNA. TRBV21-1 is a known pseudogene. CDR3 length: 15 amino acids. CDR3 sequence: CASKTGTSGTDTQYF. The CDR3 DNA reads TGTGCCAGCAAGACCGGGACTAGCGGAACAGATACGCAGTATTTT.

This clonotype was found a few times. The rearrangement joins TRBV20-1 to TRBJ2-3, with 10 bases matching TRBD2. The CDR3 consists of 15 residues. The V segment lost 0 bases and the J segment 9 bases; nucleotides outside the gene matches: 9. Germline values: CDR1 DFQATT, CDR2 SNEGSKA (reference sequence). The CDR3 DNA sequence: TGCAGTGCTAGAGATTCAAGCGGGGGGGCCGGCACGCAGTATTTT. Translated, it gives CSARDSSGGAGTQYF.

This clonotype was counted ten times or more. The V and J genes are TRBV4-2 and TRBJ2-1; no clear D gene. The CDR3 is made up of 14 amino acids. Trimming stripped 6 bases from V and 8 bases from J, with 17 bases between. The V gene's germline CDR1 is LGHNA and CDR2 YNFKEQ. CDR3 DNA sequence: TGTGCCAGCAGGCCCCGAGGTCTCATGCATGAGCAGTTCTTC. This codes for CASRPRGLMHEQFF.

The sample holds one count of this clonotype. The CDR3 DNA is TGTGCCAGCTCGGGGATGCAGGACACTGAAGCTTTCTTT. Its translation is CASSGMQDTEAFF. The gene calls are TRBV7-2 and TRBJ1-1; D gene ambiguous. Germline V gene data show CDR1 as SGHTA and CDR2 as FQGNSA. This CDR3 is 13 amino acids long. Trimming removed 8 bases from V and 3 bases from J, with 13 bases in between.

This clonotype has ten or more counts. This chain uses TRBV6-1 with TRBJ2-3, with D tentatively TRBD1 (6 bases). The CDR3 has 15 residues. Trimming took 6 bases from V and 4 from J, leaving 17 bases between them. Germline-derived CDR1 and CDR2 are MNHNS and SASEGT. The DNA of the CDR3 is TGTGCCAGCAGAGATCCCAGGGGCATGGCAGATACGCAGTATTTT. This sequence encodes CASRDPRGMADTQYF.

The rearrangement uses TRBV27 and TRBJ1-6; the D is unclear. The germline V gene encodes CDR1 MNHEY and CDR2 SMNVEV (reference sequence). The V end was cut by 5 bases, the J end by 9 bases, with 20 bases between. The CDR3 sequence is 16 residues long. CDR3 loop: CASSPSRGPSRSPLHF. The CDR3, as DNA: TGTGCCAGCAGTCCATCCCGCGGCCCCTCGCGTTCACCCCTCCACTTT.

CDR3: CSAIASIPSEAFF. The DNA of the CDR3 is TGCAGTGCCATCGCCTCCATTCCCTCAGAAGCTTTCTTT. The chain is built from TRBV20-1 and TRBJ1-1; D not resolved. Germline loops: CDR1 DFQATT, CDR2 SNEGSKA (reference sequence). This CDR3 is 13 amino acids long. V lost 6 bases and J lost 8, with 19 bases in between.

This clonotype was seen ten or more times. This sequence joins TRBV4-2 and TRBJ2-7; D is unclear. The ends were cut back, 0 bases at V and 6 bases at J, with 9 bases in the middle. Germline V gives CDR1 LGHNA, CDR2 YNFKEQ. The CDR3 totals 13 residues. CDR3 loop: CASSQDLQLEQYF. In nucleotides, the CDR3 is TGTGCCAGCAGCCAAGATCTCCAACTCGAGCAGTACTTC.

V and J are TRBV15 and TRBJ2-5, with a tentative D call TRBD1 (6 bases). Germline V gene sequence: CDR1 LNHNV, CDR2 YYDKDF (reference sequence). Trimming removed 3 bases at V and 5 bases at J, with 13 bases between. The CDR3 is 14 amino acids. CDR3 protein: CATSRPGHTETQYF. In DNA form, the CDR3 reads TGTGCCACCAGCAGGCCGGGACACACCGAGACCCAGTACTTC.

This rearrangement joins TRBV6-1 to TRBJ2-4; 9 nucleotides agree with TRBD1. The CDR3 covers 15 residues. The trim removed 5 bases at V and 8 bases at J, leaving 10 bases unmatched. Looked up from germline, CDR1 is MNHNS and CDR2 is SASEGT. The DNA for the CDR3 is TGTGCCAGCAGTCGATCCGGGACAGGGACGGACATTCAGTACTTC. It specifies CASSRSGTGTDIQYF.

There are a few counts of this clonotype. The V call is TRBV20-1, the J call TRBJ2-7; 8 bases are a match to TRBD2. In germline, CDR1 is DFQATT, CDR2 SNEGSKA (reference sequence). The V segment lost 3 bases and the J segment 2 bases; nucleotides outside the gene matches: 9. CDR3 length equals 15 residues. In DNA, the CDR3 is TGCAGTGCTAGGGGAGAGGGACTAGGGACCTACGAGCAGTACTTC. Its translation is CSARGEGLGTYEQYF.

The sample holds a few counts of this clonotype. This chain links TRBV9 with TRBJ2-1; the D gene is possibly TRBD1 (5 bases). Germline V lookup: CDR1 SGDLS, CDR2 YYNGEE. CDR3 length: 13 amino acids. V gave up 0 bases and J gave up 9 bases, with 10 bases separating them. The CDR3: CASSVEGWGEQFF. The CDR3 DNA reads as TGTGCCAGCAGCGTAGAGGGGTGGGGTGAGCAGTTCTTC.

The CDR3 DNA reads TGTGCCAGCAGTCCCCGGGTCTTCCCGACGGCCTATAATTCACCCCTCCACTTT. Its protein product is CASSPRVFPTAYNSPLHF. The chain is built from TRBV6-1 and TRBJ1-6; D unclear. The CDR3 spans 18 residues. Deletions cut 5 bases from V and 2 bases from J, with 19 bases between. Germline CDR1 reads MNHNS; CDR2 reads SASEGT.

This clonotype was counted at least ten times. J is TRBJ2-5 and V is TRBV20-1; 7 nucleotides line up with TRBD2. The germline CDR1 and CDR2 sequences are DFQATT and SNEGSKA (reference sequence). V gave up 6 bases and J gave up 4 bases; unmatched junction bases: 8. This CDR3 region has 13 residues. As DNA, the CDR3 is TGCAGTGCCGATCGGACTAGTCGAGAGACCCAGTACTTC. Translated: CSADRTSRETQYF.

The table lists this clonotype with a few counts. The J gene is TRBJ1-1, the V gene TRBV28, with D possibly being TRBD1 (5 bases). This CDR3 contains 13 residues. The V end lost 7 bases, the J end lost 3 bases, and 12 bases lay between the germline ends. Germline V gene data show CDR1 as MDHEN and CDR2 as SYDVKM. CDR3 nucleotide sequence: TGTGCCAGCACGACAGTTTTGGACACTGAAGCTTTCTTT. This translates into CASTTVLDTEAFF. Using reference TRBV28 and TRBJ1-1 for the parts outside the CDR3, the full variable domain is DVKVTQSSRYLVKRTGEKVFLECVQDMDHENMFWYRQDPGLGLRLIYFSYDVKMKEKGDIPEGYSVSREKKERFSLILESASTNQTSMYLCASTTVLDTEAFFGQGTRLTVV.